Each of the 27 T cell receptor beta chains below was sequenced from the same sample in a study of OX40 agonist ivuxolimab in advanced cancers. Profiled with immunoSEQ multiplex PCR; TCRdb holds only in-frame clones, not every one. The repertoire has fewer than 120,000 clones, over 85% of them found once; the top ten carry 0.27%. The starting material was CD4+ or CD8+ T cells sorted from blood, obtained in a trial of the OX40 agonist ivuxolimab. The receptors here all came from an adult with an advanced solid tumor such as melanoma, head and neck, liver or kidney cancer.

The V and J genes are TRBV19 and TRBJ1-1, with TRBD1 as a possible D gene (6 bases). Germline CDR1 and CDR2: LNHDA and SQIVND (reference sequence). CDR3 length equals 12 residues. V was clipped by 1 base and J by 6 bases, with 6 bases between them. The CDR3 loop is CASSIAGAEAFF. The DNA for the CDR3 is TGTGCCAGTAGTATAGCAGGGGCTGAAGCTTTCTTT.

CDR3 region: CASSLGQGAIDEQFF. The CDR3 region has the DNA TGCGCCAGCAGCCTCGGACAGGGGGCTATCGATGAGCAGTTCTTC. V gene TRBV5-1 combines with J gene TRBJ2-1; 11 bases map to TRBD1. CDR3 size: 15 residues. Germline values: CDR1 SGHRS, CDR2 YFSETQ. Losses at the gene ends were 4 bases for V and 8 bases for J; bases not matched to a gene: 8.

This clone came up once. This chain connects TRBV19 to TRBJ1-5, with 8 positions matching TRBD1. This CDR3 comprises 18 residues. The ends lost 4 bases at V and 1 base at J; junction bases unmatched: 12. CDR1 is LNHDA and CDR2 is SQIVND in the germline V gene (reference sequence). This CDR3 reads CASSTPSGGVKSNQPQHF. The CDR3 DNA follows: TGTGCCAGTAGTACCCCGTCAGGGGGCGTAAAGAGCAATCAGCCCCAGCATTTT.

This sequence joins TRBV6-5 and TRBJ2-7; perhaps TRBD2 as D (5 bases). V lost 6 bases, J lost 1 base, and 13 bases lay in between. This CDR3 is built from 14 residues. Germline values: CDR1 MNHEY, CDR2 SVGAGI. CDR3 nucleotides: TGTGCCAGCAGGCGGAGCACGGGGTCCTACGAGCAGTACTTC. Translated: CASRRSTGSYEQYF.

This clone was observed a single time. V gene TRBV27 combines with J gene TRBJ1-5; D perhaps matches TRBD1 (5 bases). Germline V gene sequence: CDR1 MNHEY, CDR2 SMNVEV (reference sequence). V dropped 5 bases and J dropped 3 bases, with 23 bases sitting between them. There are 18 residues in the CDR3. The CDR3 DNA reads TGTGCCAGCAGTCCCAGGGTTCTAGATAGTCGTGCCAATCAGCCCCAGCATTTT. Translation: CASSPRVLDSRANQPQHF.

This chain's CDR3 is CATRGETQYF. In DNA form, the CDR3 reads TGTGCCACCCGGGGAGAGACCCAGTACTTC. The chain combines TRBV6-4 with TRBJ2-5; weak D call: TRBD2 (5 bases). With 10 bases removed from V and 4 bases from J, the gap between germline ends came to 7 bases. The CDR3 has 10 amino acids. Germline lookup yields CDR1 MRHNA and CDR2 SNTAGT.

This chain joins TRBV7-3 and TRBJ2-1; D uncertain. The CDR3 is made up of 16 amino acids. Germline lookup yields CDR1 SGHTA and CDR2 FQGTGA. The V end lost 0 bases, the J end lost 2 bases, and 11 bases lay between the germline ends. The CDR3 loop is CASSLTSATTYNEQFF. Written as DNA, the CDR3 is TGTGCCAGCAGCTTAACTTCGGCTACTACCTACAATGAGCAGTTCTTC. Full variable domain (outside the CDR3, taken from reference TRBV7-3 and TRBJ2-1): GAGVSQTPSNKVTEKGKYVELRCDPISGHTALYWYRQSLGQGPEFLIYFQGTGAADDSGLPNDRFFAVRPEGSVSTLKIQRTERGDSAVYLCASSLTSATTYNEQFFGPGTRLTVL.

This clone was seen repeatedly, ten times or more. The chain employs TRBV19 and TRBJ1-1; the D is unclear. The CDR3 spans 11 residues. The germline V and J ends were trimmed by 5 bases and 1 base, with 2 bases remaining between them. Germline V gives CDR1 LNHDA, CDR2 SQIVND (reference sequence). The CDR3 nucleotides read TGTGCCAGTAGTCAGAACACTGAAGCTTTCTTT. Encoded protein: CASSQNTEAFF.

The V and J genes are TRBV30 and TRBJ1-3; no definite D call. Trimming shortened V by 0 bases and J by 0 bases, and 12 bases separated the two germline ends. Germline lookup yields CDR1 GTSNPN and CDR2 SVGIG (reference sequence). The CDR3 covers 16 residues. CDR3 sequence reads: CAWSVAAASSGNTIYF. The CDR3 DNA follows: TGTGCCTGGAGTGTCGCAGCAGCTTCCTCTGGAAACACCATATATTTT.

This clone was counted a single time. The genes are TRBV7-9 and TRBJ1-1; D gene uncertain. Germline-derived CDR1 and CDR2 are SEHNR and FQNEAQ (reference sequence). V was pared by 2 bases and J by 1 base, with 8 bases between. This CDR3 comprises 14 residues. CDR3 region: CASSLSPGNTEAFF. The CDR3 bases are TGTGCCAGCAGCTTATCCCCGGGGAACACTGAAGCTTTCTTT.

The chain combines TRBV28 with TRBJ2-7; no reliable D call. V lost 8 bases, J lost 6 bases, and 14 bases lay in between. This CDR3 has 12 residues. The germline V gene encodes CDR1 MDHEN and CDR2 SYDVKM. The CDR3 DNA reads TGTGCCAGCCTCGGTACCGGGTCCGAGCAGTACTTC. Protein product: CASLGTGSEQYF.

The chain recombines TRBV7-2 with TRBJ2-3; the match to TRBD2 covers 7 bases. This CDR3 is built from 16 residues. With 0 bases clipped from V and 4 bases from J, the junction kept 7 bases outside the gene matches. The germline CDR1 and CDR2 sequences are SGHTA and FQGNSA. The CDR3 DNA reads TGTGCCAGCAGCTTAGCTGGCGCGGGAGTGGCAGATACGCAGTATTTT. It yields the protein CASSLAGAGVADTQYF.

This clone showed up just a few times. The chain uses TRBV4-1 and TRBJ1-1; no clear D gene. The CDR3 runs 15 residues. The V gene lost 4 bases and the J gene lost 3 bases, with 15 bases spanning the gap. CDR1 is MGHRA and CDR2 is YSYEKL in the germline V gene. The CDR3 DNA reads as TGCGCCAGCAGCCCGTACATCTTTACTGACACTGAAGCTTTCTTT. Protein product: CASSPYIFTDTEAFF.

This sequence joins TRBV4-2 and TRBJ1-2; 9 bases agree with TRBD1. J gave up 6 bases and V 4 bases, and 9 bases lay outside the gene matches. Germline CDR1 and CDR2: LGHNA and YNFKEQ. The CDR3 spans 15 residues. CDR3 sequence: CASSLHMGQGNGYTF. In DNA, the CDR3 is TGTGCCAGCAGCCTCCACATGGGACAGGGCAATGGCTACACCTTC.

The V and J genes are TRBV9 and TRBJ2-3; D is perhaps TRBD2 (5 bases). The CDR3 consists of 13 residues. V was clipped by 4 bases and J by 4 bases, with 10 bases between them. Germline CDR1 reads SGDLS; CDR2 reads YYNGEE. The CDR3 protein is CASSSRGADTQYF. DNA for the CDR3: TGTGCCAGCAGCTCCCGGGGTGCAGATACGCAGTATTTT.

CDR3 amino acids: CASSFDGEETQYF. The CDR3 nucleotides are TGTGCCAGCAGCTTCGATGGCGAGGAGACCCAGTACTTC. The rearrangement links TRBV5-8 to TRBJ2-5; D gene uncertain. This CDR3 comprises 13 residues. The V gene lost 2 bases and the J gene lost 5 bases, with 10 bases spanning the gap. From germline, CDR1 is SGHTS and CDR2 YDEGEE.

The chain links TRBV6-1 to TRBJ2-3; maybe TRBD2 (6 bases). Germline CDR1 is MNHNS and CDR2 is SASEGT. The CDR3 totals 13 residues. Deletions cut 5 bases from V and 8 bases from J, with 14 bases between. The CDR3 sequence: CASSYGGAGTQYF. The CDR3 DNA sequence: TGTGCCAGCAGTTATGGAGGAGCGGGTACGCAGTATTTT.

The CDR3 coding sequence is TGTGCCAGCAGCACCCGCTTCGGTTATGGCTACACCTTC. It is translated as CASSTRFGYGYTF. The chain uses TRBV11-1 and TRBJ1-2; no reliable D call. V lost 5 bases and J lost 5, with 12 bases in between. CDR3 length: 13 residues. Germline CDR1 is SGHAT and CDR2 is FQDESV (reference sequence). Looking up the rest from reference TRBV11-1 and TRBJ1-2 gives the full variable domain: EAEVAQSPRYKITEKSQAVAFWCDPISGHATLYWYRQILGQGPELLVQFQDESVVDDSQLPKDRFSAERLKGVDSTLKIQPAELGDSAMYLCASSTRFGYGYTFGSGTRLTVV.

The chain recombines TRBV18 with TRBJ1-2; D might be TRBD1 (6 bases). From germline, CDR1 is KGHSH and CDR2 LQKENI. Trimming stripped 9 bases from V and 6 bases from J, with 17 bases between. The CDR3 is 13 amino acids. The DNA for the CDR3 is TGTGCCAGTGACAAGGGGGTGTTGGATGGCTACACCTTC. Its translation: CASDKGVLDGYTF.

V usage is TRBV28 and J usage is TRBJ2-1; 8 nucleotides align to TRBD1. V was clipped by 7 bases and J by 13 bases; unmatched bases: 9. This CDR3 is 12 amino acids long. The germline V gene has CDR1 MDHEN and CDR2 SYDVKM. CDR3 nucleotide sequence: TGTGCCAGCACCAGGGGGCGTTCGGGTCAGTTCTTC. Translated: CASTRGRSGQFF. The variable domain in full, completed from reference TRBV28 and TRBJ2-1, reads DVKVTQSSRYLVKRTGEKVFLECVQDMDHENMFWYRQDPGLGLRLIYFSYDVKMKEKGDIPEGYSVSREKKERFSLILESASTNQTSMYLCASTRGRSGQFFGPGTRLTVL.

The chain is built from TRBV28 and TRBJ2-2; TRBD1 agrees at 9 bases. Germline CDR1 and CDR2: MDHEN and SYDVKM. The junction had 10 bases not matched to a gene; V was cut back by 6 bases and J by 8 bases. This CDR3 has 15 residues. CDR3 region: CASRTAGTGSGELFF. The CDR3 coding sequence is TGTGCCAGCAGAACTGCCGGGACAGGGTCGGGGGAGCTGTTTTTT.

The V call is TRBV28, the J call TRBJ2-1; D may be TRBD1 or TRBD2 (5 bases each). V lost 6 bases to trimming and J lost 4 bases, with 16 bases between them. The CDR3 is made up of 15 amino acids. Per the germline V gene, CDR1 is MDHEN and CDR2 is SYDVKM. CDR3 in amino acids: CASSPASGLYNEQFF. CDR3 in DNA: TGTGCCAGCAGCCCCGCGTCGGGGCTTTACAATGAGCAGTTCTTC.

This chain joins TRBV6-1 and TRBJ2-7; D is unresolved. The V and J ends lost 6 bases and 7 bases respectively, with 19 bases between them. Per germline, CDR1 MNHNS and CDR2 SASEGT. The CDR3 is 14 amino acids. The CDR3 spells CASSPRRGSREQYF. CDR3 sequence (DNA): TGTGCCAGCAGCCCCAGAAGAGGATCTAGGGAGCAGTACTTC.

The chain carries TRBV2 and TRBJ2-1; TRBD2 matches at 12 bases. Unmatched junction bases numbered 2, after V lost 4 bases and J lost 7 bases. The CDR3 has 14 residues. The germline V gene encodes CDR1 SNHLY and CDR2 FYNNEI. For the CDR3, the DNA is TGTGCCAGCAGTGGAACTAGCGGGGGGAATGAGCAGTTCTTC. It encodes CASSGTSGGNEQFF.

V and J are TRBV6-1 and TRBJ1-1; D unresolved. The V end was cut by 5 bases, the J end by 1 base, with 8 bases between. There are 13 residues in the CDR3. Per the germline V gene, CDR1 is MNHNS and CDR2 is SASEGT. The CDR3 spells CASSRLGNTEAFF. In nucleotides, the CDR3 is TGTGCCAGCAGTAGGCTGGGGAACACTGAAGCTTTCTTT.

The chain combines TRBV13 with TRBJ2-3, with 9 bases aligning to TRBD1. Germline lookup yields CDR1 PRHDT and CDR2 FYEKMQ (reference sequence). J lost 2 bases, V lost 0 bases, and 6 bases had no gene match. This CDR3 is 17 amino acids long. CDR3 nucleotide sequence: TGTGCCAGCAGCTTAGGCTATTGGACAGGGGACACAGATACGCAGTATTTT. Amino acids: CASSLGYWTGDTDTQYF.

The CDR3 DNA follows: TGTGCCAGCAGCGCTGGGACAACGAACACCGGGGAGCTGTTTTTT. Its protein is CASSAGTTNTGELFF. The V gene is TRBV5-4, the J gene TRBJ2-2; D is perhaps TRBD1 (6 bases). CDR1 and CDR2 from the germline V gene are SGHNT and YYREEE (reference sequence). The CDR3 length is 15 residues. V was pared by 4 bases and J by 0 bases, with 10 bases between.